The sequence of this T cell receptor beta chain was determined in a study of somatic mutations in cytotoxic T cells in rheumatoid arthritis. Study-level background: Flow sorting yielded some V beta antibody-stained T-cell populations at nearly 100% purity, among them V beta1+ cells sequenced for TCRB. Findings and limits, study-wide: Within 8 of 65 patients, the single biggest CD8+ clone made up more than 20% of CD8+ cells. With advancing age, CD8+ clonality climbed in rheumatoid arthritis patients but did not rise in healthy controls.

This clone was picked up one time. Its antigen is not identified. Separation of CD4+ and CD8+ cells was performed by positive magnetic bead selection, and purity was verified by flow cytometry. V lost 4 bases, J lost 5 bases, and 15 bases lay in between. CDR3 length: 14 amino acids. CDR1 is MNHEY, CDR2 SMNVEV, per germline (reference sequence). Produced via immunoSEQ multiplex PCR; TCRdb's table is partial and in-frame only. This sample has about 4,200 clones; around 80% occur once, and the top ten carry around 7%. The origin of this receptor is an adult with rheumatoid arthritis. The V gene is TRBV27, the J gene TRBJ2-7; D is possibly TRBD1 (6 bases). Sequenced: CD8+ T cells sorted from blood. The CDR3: CASSSGIQGNEQYF. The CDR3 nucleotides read TGTGCCAGCAGTTCTGGGATTCAGGGGAACGAGCAGTACTTC.